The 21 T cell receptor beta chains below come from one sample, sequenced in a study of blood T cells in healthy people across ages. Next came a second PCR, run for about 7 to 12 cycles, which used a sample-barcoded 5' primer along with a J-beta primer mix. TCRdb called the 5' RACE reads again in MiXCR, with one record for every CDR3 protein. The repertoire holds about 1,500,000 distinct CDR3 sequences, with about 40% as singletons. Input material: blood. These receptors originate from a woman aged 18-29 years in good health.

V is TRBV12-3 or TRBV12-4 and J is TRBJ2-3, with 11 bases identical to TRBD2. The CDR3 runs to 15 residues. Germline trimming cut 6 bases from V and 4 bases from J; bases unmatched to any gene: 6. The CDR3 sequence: CASRDSGRGADTQYF. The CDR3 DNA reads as TGTGCCAGCAGGGATAGCGGGAGGGGGGCAGATACGCAGTATTTT.

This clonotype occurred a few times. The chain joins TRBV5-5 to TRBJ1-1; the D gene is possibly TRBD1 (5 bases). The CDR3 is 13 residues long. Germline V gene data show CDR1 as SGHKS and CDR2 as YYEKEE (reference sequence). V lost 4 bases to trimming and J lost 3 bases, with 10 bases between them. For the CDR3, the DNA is TGTGCCAGCAGCGTGGGGGTCTACACTGAAGCTTTCTTT. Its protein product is CASSVGVYTEAFF.

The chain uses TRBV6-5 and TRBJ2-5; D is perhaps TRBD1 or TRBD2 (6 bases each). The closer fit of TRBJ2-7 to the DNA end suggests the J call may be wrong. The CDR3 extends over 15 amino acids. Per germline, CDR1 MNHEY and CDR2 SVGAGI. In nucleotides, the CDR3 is TGTGCCAGCAGAAGGGGGGCAGGGAGAACCTACGAGCAGTACTTC. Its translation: CASRRGAGRTYEQYF.

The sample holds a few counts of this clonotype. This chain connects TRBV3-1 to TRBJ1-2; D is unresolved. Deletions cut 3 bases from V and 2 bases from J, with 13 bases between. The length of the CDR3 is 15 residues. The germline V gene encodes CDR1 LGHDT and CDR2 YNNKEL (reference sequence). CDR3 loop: CASSQTGFLNYGYTF. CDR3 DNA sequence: TGTGCCAGCAGCCAGACGGGGTTCTTAAACTATGGCTACACCTTC.

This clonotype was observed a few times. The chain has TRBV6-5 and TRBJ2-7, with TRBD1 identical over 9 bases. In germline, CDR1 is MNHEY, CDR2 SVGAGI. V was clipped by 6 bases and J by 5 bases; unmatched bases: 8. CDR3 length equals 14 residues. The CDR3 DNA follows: TGTGCCAGCAGCCCCGGGACAGGGACGAACGAGCAGTACTTC. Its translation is CASSPGTGTNEQYF.

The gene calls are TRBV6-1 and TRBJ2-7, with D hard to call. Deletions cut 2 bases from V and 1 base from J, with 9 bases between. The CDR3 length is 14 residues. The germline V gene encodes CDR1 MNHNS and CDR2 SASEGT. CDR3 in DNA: TGTGCCAGCAGTGAATTGGCAGATTCCTACGAGCAGTACTTC. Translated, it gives CASSELADSYEQYF.

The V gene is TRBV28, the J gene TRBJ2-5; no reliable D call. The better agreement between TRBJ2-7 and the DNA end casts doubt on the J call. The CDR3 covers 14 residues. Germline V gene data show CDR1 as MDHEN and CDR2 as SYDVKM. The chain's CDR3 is CASYSRDEYYEQYF. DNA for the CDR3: TGTGCCAGCTATAGTAGGGATGAGTACTACGAGCAGTACTTC.

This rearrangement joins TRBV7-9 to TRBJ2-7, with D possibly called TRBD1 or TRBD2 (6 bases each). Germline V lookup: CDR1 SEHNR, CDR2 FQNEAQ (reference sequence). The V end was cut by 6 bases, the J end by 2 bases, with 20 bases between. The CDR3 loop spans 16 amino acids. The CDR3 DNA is TGTGCCAGCAGTCTAGGGGGTGGAGGGCCCGCCTACGAGCAGTACTTC. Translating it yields CASSLGGGGPAYEQYF.

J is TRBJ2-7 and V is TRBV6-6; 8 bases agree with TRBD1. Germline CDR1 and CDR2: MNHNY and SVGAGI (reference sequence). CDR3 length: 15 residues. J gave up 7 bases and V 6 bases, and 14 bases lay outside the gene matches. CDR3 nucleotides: TGTGCCAGCAGCAGCCCCAGGGGGCTCTACAATGAGCAGTACTTC. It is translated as CASSSPRGLYNEQYF.

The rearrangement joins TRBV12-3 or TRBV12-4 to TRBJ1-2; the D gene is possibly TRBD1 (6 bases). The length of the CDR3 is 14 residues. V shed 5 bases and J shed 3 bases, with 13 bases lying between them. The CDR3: CASSAGGTHYGYTF. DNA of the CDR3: TGTGCCAGCAGTGCGGGGGGCACGCACTATGGCTACACCTTC.

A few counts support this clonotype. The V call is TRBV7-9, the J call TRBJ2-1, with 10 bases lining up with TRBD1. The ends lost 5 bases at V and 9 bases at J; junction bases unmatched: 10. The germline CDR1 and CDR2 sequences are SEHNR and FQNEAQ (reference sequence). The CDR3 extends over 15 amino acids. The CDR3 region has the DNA TGTGCCAGCAGCCCAACCTCCGGGACAGGGGTTGAGCAGTTCTTC. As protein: CASSPTSGTGVEQFF.

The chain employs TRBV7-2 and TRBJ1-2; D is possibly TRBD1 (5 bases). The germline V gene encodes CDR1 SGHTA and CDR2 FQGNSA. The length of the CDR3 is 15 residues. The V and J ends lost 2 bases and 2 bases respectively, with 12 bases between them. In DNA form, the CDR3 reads TGTGCCAGCAGCTTATTTAGGGGAGGGAACTATGGCTACACCTTC. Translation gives CASSLFRGGNYGYTF.

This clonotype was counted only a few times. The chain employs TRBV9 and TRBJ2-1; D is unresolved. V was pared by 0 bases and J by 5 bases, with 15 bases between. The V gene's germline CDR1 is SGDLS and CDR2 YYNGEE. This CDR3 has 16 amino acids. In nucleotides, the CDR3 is TGTGCCAGCAGCGTAGGTAGTAAGTCAATCGACAATGAGCAGTTCTTC. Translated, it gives CASSVGSKSIDNEQFF.

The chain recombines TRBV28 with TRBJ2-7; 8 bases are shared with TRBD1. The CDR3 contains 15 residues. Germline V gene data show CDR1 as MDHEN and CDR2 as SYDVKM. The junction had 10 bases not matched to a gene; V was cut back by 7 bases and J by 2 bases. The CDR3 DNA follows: TGTGCCAGCACTAAGGGACAGGACCTCGCCTACGAGCAGTACTTC. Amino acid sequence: CASTKGQDLAYEQYF.

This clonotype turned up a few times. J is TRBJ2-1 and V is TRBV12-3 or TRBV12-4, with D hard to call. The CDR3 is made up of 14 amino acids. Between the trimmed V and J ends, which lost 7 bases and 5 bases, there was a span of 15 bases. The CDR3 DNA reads TGTGCCAGCACCGATGTTGATTGGGACAATGAGCAGTTCTTC. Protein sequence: CASTDVDWDNEQFF.

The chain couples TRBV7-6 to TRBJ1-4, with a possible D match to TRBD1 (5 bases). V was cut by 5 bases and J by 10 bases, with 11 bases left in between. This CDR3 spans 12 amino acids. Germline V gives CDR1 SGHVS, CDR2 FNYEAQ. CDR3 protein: CASSPAGGKLFF. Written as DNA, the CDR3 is TGTGCCAGCAGCCCGGCGGGGGGAAAACTGTTTTTT.

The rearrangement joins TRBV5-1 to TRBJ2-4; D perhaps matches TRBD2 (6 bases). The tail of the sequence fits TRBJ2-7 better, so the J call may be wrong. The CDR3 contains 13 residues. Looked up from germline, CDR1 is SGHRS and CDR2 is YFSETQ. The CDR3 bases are TGCGCCAGCAGCCTCTCTAGCGACTACGAGCAGTACTTC. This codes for CASSLSSDYEQYF.

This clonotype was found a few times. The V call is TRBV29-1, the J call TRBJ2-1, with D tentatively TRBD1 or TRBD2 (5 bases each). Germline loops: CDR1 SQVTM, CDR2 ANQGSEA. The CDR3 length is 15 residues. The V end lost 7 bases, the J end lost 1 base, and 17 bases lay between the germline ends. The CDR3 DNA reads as TGCAGCGGCATGGGGGAGACGGAGTCCTACAATGAGCAGTTCTTC. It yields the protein CSGMGETESYNEQFF.

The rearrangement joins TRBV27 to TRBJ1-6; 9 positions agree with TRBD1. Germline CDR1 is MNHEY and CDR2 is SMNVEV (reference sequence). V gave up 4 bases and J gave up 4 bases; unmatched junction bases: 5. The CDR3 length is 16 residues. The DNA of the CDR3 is TGTGCCAGCAGTTCTGGACAGGGGTGGTATAATTCACCCCTCCACTTT. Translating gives CASSSGQGWYNSPLHF.

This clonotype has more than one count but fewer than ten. This chain's CDR3 is CAISEGEGVGNQPQHF. For the CDR3, the DNA is TGTGCCATCAGTGAGGGGGAGGGAGTCGGCAATCAGCCCCAGCATTTT. The chain has TRBV10-3 and TRBJ1-5; D gene uncertain. Trimming left V 2 bases short and J 2 bases short, with 13 bases between. Per the germline V gene, CDR1 is ENHRY and CDR2 is SYGVKD. The CDR3 is 16 amino acids.

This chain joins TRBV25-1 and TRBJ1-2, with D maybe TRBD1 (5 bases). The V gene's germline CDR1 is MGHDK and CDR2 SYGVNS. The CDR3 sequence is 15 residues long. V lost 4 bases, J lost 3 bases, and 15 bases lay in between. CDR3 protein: CASSAQGGMDYGYTF. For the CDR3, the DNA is TGTGCCAGCAGTGCCCAGGGTGGAATGGACTATGGCTACACCTTC.